The clone carrying this TCR beta chain occurred once. This sample is part of a study of blood T cell repertoires in COVID-19. Study background: PBMCs, B-cell-depleted T cells, or T cells provided the cDNA or gDNA that made up the material.

Germline CDR1 and CDR2: KGHDR and SFDVKD. The CDR3 is 14 residues long. V dropped 9 bases and J dropped 2; count of bases not matched to a gene: 6. Original processing notes: Researchers report that nucleated cell counts were estimated from reference gene primer amplification. Clones were read by immunoSEQ multiplex PCR, and TCRdb kept only the in-frame ones, dropping some. That table furnishes V, J and clone size, whereas the DNA furnished D and trimming. This sample yields over 200,000 clones, of which approximately 90% are seen a single time; roughly 1.2% belongs to the top ten. The clonotype originates from a human donor in a cohort exposed to, infected with or recovered from COVID-19 (not recorded which). The donor label of this sample is uncertain. Material: PBMCs or T cells enriched from blood (not recorded which). The chain links TRBV24-1 to TRBJ2-7, with 10 bases identical to TRBD1. The CDR3 DNA is TGTGCCACCTCCGCCGGACAGGGGGCCTACGAGCAGTACTTC. This gives the protein CATSAGQGAYEQYF.